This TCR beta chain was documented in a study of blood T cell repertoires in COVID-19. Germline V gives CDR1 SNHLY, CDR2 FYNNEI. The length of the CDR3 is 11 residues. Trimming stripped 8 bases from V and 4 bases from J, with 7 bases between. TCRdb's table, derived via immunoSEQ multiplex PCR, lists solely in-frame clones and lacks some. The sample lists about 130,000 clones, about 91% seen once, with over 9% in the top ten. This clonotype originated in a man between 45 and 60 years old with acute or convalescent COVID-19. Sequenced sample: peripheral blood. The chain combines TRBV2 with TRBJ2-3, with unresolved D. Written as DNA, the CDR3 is TGTGCCAGCGGAGAATCAGATACGCAGTATTTT. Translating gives CASGESDTQYF.